The 12 T cell receptor beta chains below all came from one sample that was sequenced in a study of PD-1 blockade in classical Hodgkin lymphoma. Brentuximab vedotin exposure varied, and every patient relapsed after autologous stem cell transplantation. Here immunoSEQ multiplex PCR was the method, and the copy in TCRdb shows in-frame clones only, minus some. The sample carries fewer than 6,500 clones, 77% recorded once. Specimen: peripheral blood mononuclear cells (PBMCs), collected at baseline. Source of these receptors: a human donor with classical Hodgkin lymphoma.

In its sample, this clone was seen a few times. The junction does not match germline at one end; this may be a read error. The gene calls are TRBV6-1 and TRBJ2-1; TRBD2 matches 10 bases. Germline V gene data show CDR1 as MNHNS and CDR2 as SASEGT. This CDR3 has 15 residues. CDR3 amino acids: CASREGTSDLKEQFF. CDR3 coding DNA: TGTGCCAGCAGGGAAGGGACTAGCGACCTAAAAGAGCAGTTCTTC.

By sample share, this clone is medium-sized. This rearrangement joins TRBV7-9 to TRBJ1-4, with D possibly matching TRBD1 (5 bases). The germline V gene encodes CDR1 SEHNR and CDR2 FQNEAQ (reference sequence). This CDR3 spans 15 amino acids. The germline V and J ends were trimmed by 1 base and 7 bases, with 13 bases remaining between them. The CDR3: CASSLGGSLGEKLFF. Written as DNA, the CDR3 is TGTGCCAGCAGCTTAGGGGGGTCGCTAGGTGAAAAACTGTTTTTT.

This chain uses TRBV18 with TRBJ1-3; D ambiguous. The germline V gene encodes CDR1 KGHSH and CDR2 LQKENI. Trimming left V 0 bases short and J 0 bases short, with 12 bases between. This CDR3 has 17 amino acids. CDR3 sequence (DNA): TGTGCCAGCTCACCACCGCTAGGTCCGAGCTCTGGAAACACCATATATTTT. This sequence encodes CASSPPLGPSSGNTIYF.

The V call is TRBV14, the J call TRBJ2-7, with 7 bases matching TRBD1. This CDR3 has 15 amino acids. The ends lost 2 bases at V and 0 bases at J; junction bases unmatched: 4. Germline loops: CDR1 SGHDN, CDR2 FVKESK. This CDR3 is CASSQNRGTSYEQYF. The DNA of the CDR3 is TGTGCCAGCAGCCAAAACAGGGGAACCTCCTACGAGCAGTACTTC.

This chain links TRBV19 with TRBJ1-1; D is perhaps TRBD1 (6 bases). This CDR3 has 13 amino acids. Germline lookup yields CDR1 LNHDA and CDR2 SQIVND (reference sequence). V shed 3 bases and J shed 1 base, with 6 bases lying between them. CDR3 nucleotides: TGTGCCAGTAGTATGACAGGGAACACTGAAGCTTTCTTT. It is translated as CASSMTGNTEAFF.

In regard to this clone: At the DNA level, this CDR3 is encoded by other sequences in the same sample as well. This sequence joins TRBV12-1 and TRBJ1-2. TRBV12-1 is noted as a pseudogene. The CDR3 length is 12 residues. The CDR3 sequence: CASSRDNYGYTF. CDR3 in DNA: TGTGCTAGCAGCCGGGACAACTATGGCTACACCTTC.

V usage is TRBV11-2 and J usage is TRBJ2-7; D ambiguous. V gave up 1 base and J gave up 4 bases, with 23 bases separating them. Germline V lookup: CDR1 SGHAT, CDR2 FQNNGV. The CDR3 runs 18 residues. Here the CDR3 reads CASSLARWQPTGFYEQYF. The CDR3 nucleotides read TGTGCCAGCAGCTTAGCCCGCTGGCAACCGACTGGTTTTTACGAGCAGTACTTC.

In this sample, this clone turned up a few times. The chain uses TRBV5-6 and TRBJ2-7, with D possibly TRBD2 on 6 matching bases. V was pared by 4 bases and J by 4 bases, with 21 bases between. This CDR3 is 16 amino acids long. The germline V gene has CDR1 SGHDT and CDR2 YYEEEE. CDR3 nucleotides: TGTGCCAGCAGCCCCGCTTCGGGAGCCCTTTCTTACGAGCAGTACTTC. Its translation: CASSPASGALSYEQYF.

This chain joins TRBV5-1 and TRBJ1-1; D might be TRBD1 (6 bases). This CDR3 is 15 amino acids long. Germline V gives CDR1 SGHRS, CDR2 YFSETQ. The germline V and J ends were trimmed by 3 bases and 7 bases, with 19 bases remaining between them. CDR3 nucleotide sequence: TGCGCCAGCAGCTCTTCAACAGGGAGGCGACGTGAAGCTTTCTTT. Translation gives CASSSSTGRRREAFF.

This clone was picked up a small number of times. The rearrangement uses TRBV11-1 and TRBJ2-7; D is undetermined. The CDR3 runs to 13 residues. With 4 bases removed from V and 4 bases from J, the gap between germline ends came to 11 bases. From germline, CDR1 is SGHAT and CDR2 FQDESV (reference sequence). DNA for the CDR3: TGTGCCAGCAGCTCTAGGACCTCGTACGAGCAGTACTTC. Residues: CASSSRTSYEQYF. Complete variable domain (other parts from reference TRBV11-1 and TRBJ2-7): EAEVAQSPRYKITEKSQAVAFWCDPISGHATLYWYRQILGQGPELLVQFQDESVVDDSQLPKDRFSAERLKGVDSTLKIQPAELGDSAMYLCASSSRTSYEQYFGPGTRLTVT.

The chain is built from TRBV29-1 and TRBJ2-3; 8 nucleotides line up with TRBD2. V was pared by 0 bases and J by 5 bases, with 4 bases of the junction left unmatched. Germline values: CDR1 SQVTM, CDR2 ANQGSEA. This CDR3 region has 14 residues. In nucleotides, the CDR3 is TGCAGCGTTGAAGAAGGGCTAGCGGGAGATACGCAGTATTTT. This sequence encodes CSVEEGLAGDTQYF.

The V call is TRBV15, the J call TRBJ2-6, with D possibly being TRBD1 (5 bases). The V end was cut by 5 bases, the J end by 6 bases, with 14 bases between. Per the germline V gene, CDR1 is LNHNV and CDR2 is YYDKDF (reference sequence). CDR3 length: 15 residues. CDR3 residues: CATSAQGTEANVLTF. CDR3 in DNA: TGTGCCACCAGCGCGCAGGGAACAGAGGCCAACGTCCTGACTTTC.